This T cell receptor (beta chain) was sequenced for a study of cytomegalovirus exposure and HLA in healthy donors. Regarding donors, all were healthy bone marrow donors. CDR1 and CDR2 (germline): SGHNT, YYREEE (reference sequence). This CDR3 is built from 14 residues. Trimming stripped 3 bases from V and 2 bases from J, with 12 bases between. There are a few counts of this clone. Primers for the PCR totalled 60 Vbeta and 13 Jbeta. Only in-frame clones appear in the TCRdb table, and some are missing; sequencing was by immunoSEQ multiplex PCR. The sample shows tens of thousands of clones, approximately 7.7% of them seen only once.

Sequencing was done on a sample of PBMCs. This TCR was sampled from a man aged 50 or older in good health and CMV-seronegative. The V and J genes are TRBV5-4 and TRBJ2-7; D not resolved. This chain's CDR3 is CASSSSNGPYEQYF. The CDR3 bases are TGTGCCAGCAGCTCCTCTAACGGTCCCTACGAGCAGTACTTC.